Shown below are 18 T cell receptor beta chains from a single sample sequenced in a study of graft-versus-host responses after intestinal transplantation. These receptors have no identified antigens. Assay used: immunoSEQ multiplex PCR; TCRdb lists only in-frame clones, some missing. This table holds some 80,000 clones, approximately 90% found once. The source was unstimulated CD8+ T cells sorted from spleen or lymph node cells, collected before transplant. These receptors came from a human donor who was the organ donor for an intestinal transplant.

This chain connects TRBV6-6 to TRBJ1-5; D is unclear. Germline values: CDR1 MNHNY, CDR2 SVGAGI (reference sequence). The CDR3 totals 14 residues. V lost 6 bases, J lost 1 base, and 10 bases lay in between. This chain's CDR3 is CASSELASNQPQHF. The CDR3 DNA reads TGTGCCAGCAGCGAACTGGCGAGCAATCAGCCCCAGCATTTT.

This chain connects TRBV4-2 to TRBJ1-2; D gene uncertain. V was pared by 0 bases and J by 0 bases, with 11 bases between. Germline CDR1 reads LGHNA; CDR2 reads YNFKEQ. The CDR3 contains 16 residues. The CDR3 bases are TGTGCCAGCAGCCAAGAAAGCGGAACAGCTAACTATGGCTACACCTTC. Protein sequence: CASSQESGTANYGYTF.

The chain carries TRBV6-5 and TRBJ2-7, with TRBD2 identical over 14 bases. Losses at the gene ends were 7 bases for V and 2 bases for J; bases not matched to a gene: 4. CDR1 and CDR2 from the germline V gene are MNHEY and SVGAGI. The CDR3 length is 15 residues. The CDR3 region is CASTGTSGSPYEQYF. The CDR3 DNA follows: TGTGCCAGCACCGGGACTAGCGGGAGCCCCTACGAGCAGTACTTC.

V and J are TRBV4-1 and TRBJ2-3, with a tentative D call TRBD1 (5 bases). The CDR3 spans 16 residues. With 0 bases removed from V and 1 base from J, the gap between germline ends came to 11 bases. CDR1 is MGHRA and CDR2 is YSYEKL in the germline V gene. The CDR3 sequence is CASSQDQGSGTDTQYF. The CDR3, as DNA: TGCGCCAGCAGCCAAGATCAGGGAAGTGGCACAGATACGCAGTATTTT.

The CDR3, as DNA: TGTGCCAGCAGCCTGAGACTGGGGGGATACAATGAGCAGTTCTTC. Translation: CASSLRLGGYNEQFF. This sequence joins TRBV11-3 and TRBJ2-1; D may be TRBD2 (6 bases). The CDR3 covers 15 residues. Germline V lookup: CDR1 SGHNT, CDR2 YENEEA. With 5 bases removed from V and 4 bases from J, the gap between germline ends came to 15 bases. Full variable domain (rest looked up from reference TRBV11-3 and TRBJ2-1): EAGVVQSPRYKIIEKKQPVAFWCNPISGHNTLYWYLQNLGQGPELLIRYENEEAVDDSQLPKDRFSAERLKGVDSTLKIQPAELGDSAVYLCASSLRLGGYNEQFFGPGTRLTVL.

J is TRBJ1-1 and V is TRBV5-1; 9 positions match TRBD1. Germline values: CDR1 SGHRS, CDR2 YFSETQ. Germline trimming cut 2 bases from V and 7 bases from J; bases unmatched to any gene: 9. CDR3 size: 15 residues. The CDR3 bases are TGCGCCAGCAGCTTAACGCCGGGACAGGGCAATGAAGCTTTCTTT. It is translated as CASSLTPGQGNEAFF.

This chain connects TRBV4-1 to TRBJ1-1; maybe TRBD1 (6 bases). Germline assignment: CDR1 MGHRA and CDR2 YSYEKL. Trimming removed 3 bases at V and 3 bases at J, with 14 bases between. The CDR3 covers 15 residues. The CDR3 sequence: CASSHRQVWHTEAFF. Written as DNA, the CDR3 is TGCGCCAGCAGCCACCGACAGGTGTGGCACACTGAAGCTTTCTTT.

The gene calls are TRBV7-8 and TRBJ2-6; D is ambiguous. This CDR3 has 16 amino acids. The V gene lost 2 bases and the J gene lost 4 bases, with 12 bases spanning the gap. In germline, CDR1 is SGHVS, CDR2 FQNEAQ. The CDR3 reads CASSLQTGLGANVLTF. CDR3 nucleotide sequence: TGTGCCAGCAGCTTACAAACGGGCCTCGGGGCCAACGTCCTGACTTTC.

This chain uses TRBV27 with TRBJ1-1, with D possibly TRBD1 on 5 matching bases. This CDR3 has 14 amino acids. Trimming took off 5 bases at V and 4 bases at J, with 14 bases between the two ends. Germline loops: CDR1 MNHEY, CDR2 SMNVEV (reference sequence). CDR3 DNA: TGTGCCAGCAGTCCGCTGGGGACCAGCACTGAAGCTTTCTTT. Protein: CASSPLGTSTEAFF.

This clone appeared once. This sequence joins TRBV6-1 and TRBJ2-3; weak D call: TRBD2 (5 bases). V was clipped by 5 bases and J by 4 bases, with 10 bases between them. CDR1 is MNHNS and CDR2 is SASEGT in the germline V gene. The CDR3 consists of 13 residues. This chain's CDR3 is CASSFLGADTQYF. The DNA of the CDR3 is TGTGCCAGCAGTTTTCTCGGGGCAGATACGCAGTATTTT.

This CDR3 reads CASWDPSRSETQYF. CDR3 nucleotide sequence: TGTGCCAGCTGGGACCCCTCACGCTCGGAGACCCAGTACTTC. The rearrangement links TRBV11-2 to TRBJ2-5; D could derive from TRBD1 or TRBD2 (5 bases each). The CDR3 is made up of 14 amino acids. Germline V lookup: CDR1 SGHAT, CDR2 FQNNGV. V lost 8 bases, J lost 5 bases, and 18 bases lay in between.

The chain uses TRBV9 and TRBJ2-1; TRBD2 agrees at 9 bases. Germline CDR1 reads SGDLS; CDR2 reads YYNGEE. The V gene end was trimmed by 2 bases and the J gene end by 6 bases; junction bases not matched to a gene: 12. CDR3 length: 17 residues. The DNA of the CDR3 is TGTGCCAGCAGCGTGCATATACCCGGGACTAGCCGCAATGAGCAGTTCTTC. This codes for CASSVHIPGTSRNEQFF.

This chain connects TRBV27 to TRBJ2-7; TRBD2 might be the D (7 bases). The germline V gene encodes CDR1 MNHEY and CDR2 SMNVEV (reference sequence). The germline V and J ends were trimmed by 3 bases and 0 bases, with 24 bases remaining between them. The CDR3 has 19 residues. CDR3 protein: CASSFGGTRPTAYSYEQYF. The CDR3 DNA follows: TGTGCCAGCAGTTTCGGGGGGACACGACCAACAGCCTACTCCTACGAGCAGTACTTC.

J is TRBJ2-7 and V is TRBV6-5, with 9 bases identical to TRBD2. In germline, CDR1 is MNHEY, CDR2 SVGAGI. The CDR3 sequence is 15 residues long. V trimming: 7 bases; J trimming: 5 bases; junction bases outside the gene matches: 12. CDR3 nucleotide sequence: TGTGCCAGCACCCCTAGCGGGGTTATATTCCACGAGCAGTACTTC. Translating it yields CASTPSGVIFHEQYF.

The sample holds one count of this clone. CDR3 sequence reads: CASSAGGVGYYEQYF. The DNA of the CDR3 is TGTGCCAGCAGCGCCGGAGGGGTAGGTTACTACGAGCAGTACTTC. The V and J genes are TRBV9 and TRBJ2-5, with a possible D match to TRBD2 (6 bases). The DNA end is more similar to TRBJ2-7, so the J call may be wrong. CDR1 SGDLS and CDR2 YYNGEE come from the germline V gene. This CDR3 comprises 15 residues.

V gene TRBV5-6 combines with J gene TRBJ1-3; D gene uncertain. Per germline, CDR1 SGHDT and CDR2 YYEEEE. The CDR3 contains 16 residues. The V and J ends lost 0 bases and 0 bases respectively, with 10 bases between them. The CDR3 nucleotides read TGTGCCAGCAGCTTGGACCTAAGTGGCTCTGGAAACACCATATATTTT. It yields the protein CASSLDLSGSGNTIYF.

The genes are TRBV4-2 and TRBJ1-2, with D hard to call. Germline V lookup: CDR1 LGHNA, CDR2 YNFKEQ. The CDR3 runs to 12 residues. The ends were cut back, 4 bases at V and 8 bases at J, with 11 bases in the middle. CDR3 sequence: CASSPNGNGYTF. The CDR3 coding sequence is TGTGCCAGCAGCCCCAACGGGAACGGCTACACCTTC.

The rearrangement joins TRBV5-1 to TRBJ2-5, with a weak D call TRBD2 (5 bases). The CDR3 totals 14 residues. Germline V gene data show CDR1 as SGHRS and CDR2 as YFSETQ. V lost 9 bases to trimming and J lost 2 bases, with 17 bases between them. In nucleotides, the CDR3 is TGCGCCACCTCCCCCTGGACTCCACAAGAGACCCAGTACTTC. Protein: CATSPWTPQETQYF. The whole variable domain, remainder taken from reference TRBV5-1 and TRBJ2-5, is KAGVTQTPRYLIKTRGQQVTLSCSPISGHRSVSWYQQTPGQGLQFLFEYFSETQRNKGNFPGRFSGRQFSNSRSEMNVSTLELGDSALYLCATSPWTPQETQYFGPGTRLLVL.